These 24 T cell receptor beta chains were sequenced from one sample in a study of shared clonotypes between healthy human individuals. Sequencing used immunoSEQ multiplex PCR; TCRdb keeps in-frame clones, though not all of them. In the table there are a few million clones, approximately 94% of which are singletons. Material: naive CD4+ T cells sorted from blood. Specified subset: CD45RA+ positively selected. Receptors originate from a man between 18 and 29 years old in good health.

The rearrangement links TRBV4-1 to TRBJ2-7, with TRBD2 as a possible D gene (6 bases). Trimming took off 3 bases at V and 0 bases at J, with 12 bases between the two ends. The CDR3 has 15 amino acids. The V gene's germline CDR1 is MGHRA and CDR2 YSYEKL. The CDR3 nucleotides read TGCGCCAGCAGCCATTCCGGGACTTCCTCCTACGAGCAGTACTTC. As protein: CASSHSGTSSYEQYF.

This clone appeared a few times. For the CDR3, the DNA is TGTGCCAGTAGTATTGATTTGCGGGACGGCACTGAAGCTTTCTTT. Translated: CASSIDLRDGTEAFF. This chain links TRBV19 with TRBJ1-1, with D perhaps matching TRBD1 (5 bases). CDR3 length equals 15 residues. Per germline, CDR1 LNHDA and CDR2 SQIVND (reference sequence). Trimming left V 3 bases short and J 4 bases short, with 15 bases between.

This sequence joins TRBV9 and TRBJ2-2; 9 positions match TRBD2. CDR1 is SGDLS, CDR2 YYNGEE, per germline. Trimming at V came to 6 bases and at J to 7 bases, leaving 16 bases not matched to a gene. CDR3 size: 17 residues. The DNA of the CDR3 is TGTGCCAGCACCCCGACTAGCGGCACGAACACGGGCGGGGAGCTGTTTTTT. It codes for CASTPTSGTNTGGELFF.

The chain has TRBV2 and TRBJ2-5; 7 bases are shared with TRBD2. Germline V CDR1 and CDR2: SNHLY, FYNNEI. This CDR3 is 16 amino acids long. V gave up 4 bases and J gave up 4 bases; unmatched junction bases: 12. The CDR3 DNA is TGTGCCAGCAGTGGACCAAGAACTAGCGAACGAGAGACCCAGTACTTC. It is translated as CASSGPRTSERETQYF.

This rearrangement joins TRBV7-4 to TRBJ1-2, with a tentative D call TRBD1 (5 bases). Germline V gives CDR1 SGHVT, CDR2 SQSDAQ. V lost 1 base and J lost 2, with 17 bases in between. The CDR3 has 17 residues. In DNA form, the CDR3 reads TGTGCCAGCAGCTTAGACAGGACACCTTTTACGAACTATGGCTACACCTTC. This gives the protein CASSLDRTPFTNYGYTF.

The chain is built from TRBV18 and TRBJ2-5, with TRBD1 matching 10 bases. The CDR3 loop spans 15 amino acids. Germline lookup yields CDR1 KGHSH and CDR2 LQKENI. J was trimmed by 5 bases and V by 3 bases; bases with no gene match: 6. The CDR3 nucleotides are TGTGCCAGCTCACCGACGGGACAGGGGTGGGAGACCCAGTACTTC. Its translation is CASSPTGQGWETQYF.

Points on this clone: In the same sample, other DNA sequences code for this CDR3. The rearrangement uses TRBV9 and TRBJ1-1; D may be TRBD1 (5 bases). Trimming took off 4 bases at V and 1 base at J, with 11 bases between the two ends. The CDR3 is 14 amino acids. The germline V gene has CDR1 SGDLS and CDR2 YYNGEE. The CDR3 sequence is CASSPQGRNTEAFF. The CDR3 DNA sequence: TGTGCCAGCAGCCCGCAGGGTAGGAACACTGAAGCTTTCTTT.

V usage is TRBV10-3 and J usage is TRBJ2-3, with 15 bases identical to TRBD2. Germline V gives CDR1 ENHRY, CDR2 SYGVKD. The CDR3 is made up of 20 amino acids. J gave up 5 bases and V 0 bases, and 12 bases lay outside the gene matches. The CDR3, as DNA: TGTGCCATCAGTGAGTCGATCCGGACTAGCGGGAGGGCCTCCAGAGATACGCAGTATTTT. Amino acids: CAISESIRTSGRASRDTQYF.

The chain's CDR3 is CASSKERTGGTYEQYF. The CDR3, as DNA: TGTGCCAGCAGCAAAGAGAGGACAGGGGGTACCTACGAGCAGTACTTC. The rearrangement joins TRBV21-1 to TRBJ2-7; the D segment call TRBD1 is taken from the table without a DNA check. TRBV21-1 constitutes a pseudogene. The CDR3 runs to 16 residues.

The V and J genes are TRBV21-1 and TRBJ2-1; the tabulated D call, TRBD2, remains unverified against the DNA. TRBV21-1 is noted as a pseudogene. The CDR3 consists of 16 residues. Here the CDR3 reads CATGSKEGISYNEQFF. As DNA, the CDR3 is TGTGCCACCGGGTCGAAGGAGGGCATCTCCTACAATGAGCAGTTCTTC.

This chain links TRBV2 with TRBJ1-2, with D unresolved. V gave up 7 bases and J gave up 1 base, with 16 bases separating them. There are 15 residues in the CDR3. Per the germline V gene, CDR1 is SNHLY and CDR2 is FYNNEI. The CDR3 nucleotides read TGTGCCAGCACTGAGTTTGCCCAGAGTAACTATGGCTACACCTTC. Its protein product is CASTEFAQSNYGYTF. Combining the CDR3 with reference TRBV2 and TRBJ1-2 gives the whole variable domain EPEVTQTPSHQVTQMGQEVILRCVPISNHLYFYWYRQILGQKVEFLVSFYNNEISEKSEIFDDQFSVERPDGSNFTLKIRSTKLEDSAMYFCASTEFAQSNYGYTFGSGTRLTVV.

To note about this clone: The sample holds other DNA sequences that translate to the same CDR3. This chain connects TRBV30 to TRBJ2-1; D might be TRBD1 (7 bases). Germline loops: CDR1 GTSNPN, CDR2 SVGIG (reference sequence). CDR3 length: 14 amino acids. Trimming shortened V by 2 bases and J by 0 bases, and 8 bases separated the two germline ends. This CDR3 reads CAWSQGGSYNEQFF. For the CDR3, the DNA is TGTGCCTGGAGTCAGGGGGGCTCCTACAATGAGCAGTTCTTC.

This chain's CDR3 is CASSFETGLVGQPQHF. The DNA for the CDR3 is TGTGCCAGCAGTTTCGAGACAGGGTTGGTAGGTCAGCCCCAGCATTTT. The chain joins TRBV6-6 to TRBJ1-5; 7 nucleotides agree with TRBD1. Germline values: CDR1 MNHNY, CDR2 SVGAGI (reference sequence). Trimming cost V 4 bases and J 6 bases; bases outside gene matches: 12. This CDR3 is built from 16 residues.

DNA for the CDR3: TGTGCCAGCAGCCAGACAACAGGGGGCGATTACCATGAGCAGTTCTTC. Translation: CASSQTTGGDYHEQFF. The chain employs TRBV7-9 and TRBJ2-1; 9 positions agree with TRBD1. With V trimmed by 5 bases and J by 8 bases, 13 bases remained unmatched. In germline, CDR1 is SEHNR, CDR2 FQNEAQ (reference sequence). CDR3 size: 16 residues.

The chain has TRBV30 and TRBJ2-7; maybe TRBD1 (5 bases). This CDR3 spans 12 amino acids. Trimming pared 8 bases from V and 0 bases from J, leaving 11 bases between. Germline CDR1 reads GTSNPN; CDR2 reads SVGIG (reference sequence). The CDR3 loop is CAVSRDSYEQYF. CDR3 DNA: TGTGCCGTAAGCAGGGACTCCTACGAGCAGTACTTC.

V is TRBV6-5 and J is TRBJ1-1, with D possibly being TRBD1 (6 bases). CDR3 length: 13 residues. The V end lost 0 bases, the J end lost 6 bases, and 8 bases lay between the germline ends. In germline, CDR1 is MNHEY, CDR2 SVGAGI. CDR3 protein: CASSYSQGPEAFF. CDR3 coding DNA: TGTGCCAGCAGTTACTCACAGGGTCCTGAAGCTTTCTTT.

V gene TRBV6-6 combines with J gene TRBJ2-3; 7 bases map to TRBD2. Looked up from germline, CDR1 is MNHNY and CDR2 is SVGAGI (reference sequence). Losses at the gene ends were 6 bases for V and 1 base for J; bases not matched to a gene: 1. The CDR3 covers 13 residues. The CDR3 sequence is CASSRGGTDTQYF. CDR3 DNA sequence: TGTGCCAGCAGCCGGGGGGGCACAGATACGCAGTATTTT.

The V call is TRBV5-1, the J call TRBJ1-1; possible D gene TRBD1, 6 bases. The V gene lost 0 bases and the J gene lost 1 base, with 10 bases spanning the gap. This CDR3 has 15 residues. Germline assignment: CDR1 SGHRS and CDR2 YFSETQ. CDR3 region: CASSLAGTPNTEAFF. The CDR3 nucleotides read TGCGCCAGCAGCTTGGCTGGGACACCGAACACTGAAGCTTTCTTT.

This rearrangement joins TRBV14 to TRBJ1-1; D possibly corresponds to TRBD1 (5 bases). V lost 1 base, J lost 5 bases, and 8 bases lay in between. CDR1 is SGHDN and CDR2 is FVKESK in the germline V gene. The CDR3 runs to 13 residues. CDR3 region: CASSQGRGTEAFF. In DNA form, the CDR3 reads TGTGCCAGCAGCCAAGGGAGGGGAACTGAAGCTTTCTTT. Full variable domain (missing parts from reference TRBV14 and TRBJ1-1): EAGVTQFPSHSVIEKGQTVTLRCDPISGHDNLYWYRRVMGKEIKFLLHFVKESKQDESGMPNNRFLAERTGGTYSTLKVQPAELEDSGVYFCASSQGRGTEAFFGQGTRLTVV.

The chain has TRBV6-1 and TRBJ2-1; TRBD1 matches at 7 bases. This CDR3 comprises 13 residues. The ends lost 3 bases at V and 9 bases at J; junction bases unmatched: 5. Looked up from germline, CDR1 is MNHNS and CDR2 is SASEGT. The CDR3 DNA sequence: TGTGCCAGCAGTGACGAAAGGGGGCTTGAGCAGTTCTTC. Amino acid sequence: CASSDERGLEQFF.

This chain uses TRBV11-2 with TRBJ1-1; no definite D call. The CDR3 length is 14 residues. Germline values: CDR1 SGHAT, CDR2 FQNNGV. V was shortened by 0 bases and J by 0 bases, with 5 bases between the two germline ends. The CDR3: CASSLEALNTEAFF. The CDR3 coding sequence is TGTGCCAGCAGCTTAGAGGCGCTGAACACTGAAGCTTTCTTT.

V gene TRBV7-2 combines with J gene TRBJ1-1; TRBD1 aligns across 8 bases. Germline-derived CDR1 and CDR2 are SGHTA and FQGNSA. The CDR3 runs 15 residues. Trimming removed 5 bases from V and 3 bases from J; junction bases left unmatched: 8. The CDR3 protein is CASSTTQGADTEAFF. The DNA for the CDR3 is TGTGCCAGCAGCACAACCCAGGGGGCGGACACTGAAGCTTTCTTT. The complete variable domain, with remaining parts taken from reference TRBV7-2 and TRBJ1-1, reads GAGVSQSPSNKVTEKGKDVELRCDPISGHTALYWYRQSLGQGLEFLIYFQGNSAPDKSGLPSDRFSAERTGGSVSTLTIQRTQQEDSAVYLCASSTTQGADTEAFFGQGTRLTVV.

The rearrangement joins TRBV10-3 to TRBJ2-5; TRBD2 is a possible D gene (6 bases). From germline, CDR1 is ENHRY and CDR2 SYGVKD. The CDR3 consists of 13 residues. V dropped 10 bases and J dropped 2 bases, with 14 bases sitting between them. DNA for the CDR3: TGTGCCAACCGGGACTCAACGCAAGAGACCCAGTACTTC. Amino acid sequence: CANRDSTQETQYF.

The count of this clone is one. In the same sample, other DNA sequences code for this CDR3. The J gene is TRBJ1-2, the V gene TRBV5-4; D not resolved. Germline assignment: CDR1 SGHNT and CDR2 YYREEE (reference sequence). Trimming removed 0 bases from V and 1 base from J, with 1 base in between. CDR3 length: 12 residues. Here the CDR3 reads CASSLDNYGYTF. The CDR3 DNA follows: TGTGCCAGCAGCTTGGATAACTATGGCTACACCTTC.